Given below is one T cell receptor (beta chain) in context. This sample was taken from a study of blood T cell repertoires in COVID-19. The wider study: Spain, Italy and the United States supplied samples that represented acute and convalescent COVID-19. From T cells, B-cell-depleted T cells, or PBMCs came the material, which was cDNA or gDNA.

The CDR3 runs 12 residues. The ends were cut back, 8 bases at V and 8 bases at J, with 15 bases in the middle. Source study methods: Amplified reference gene primers provided the basis for estimating nucleated cell counts. The data were produced by immunoSEQ multiplex PCR, yet TCRdb's version contains in-frame clones alone and is incomplete. V and J calls and clone size are copied from that table; D and trimming were computed from the DNA. The data show fewer than 200,000 clones, roughly four fifths seen once. The source is a woman in her thirties or forties with COVID-19, enrolled during active disease. V is TRBV12-3 or TRBV12-4 and J is TRBJ1-2; D gene ambiguous. The sample was peripheral blood. The CDR3 DNA is TGTGCCAGCCGTCCTGCGGGAGGCGGCTACACCTTC. This translates into CASRPAGGGYTF.